This T cell receptor (beta chain) was recovered during a study of CD8+CD57+ T cells in acquired aplastic anemia. Study-level information: Sorted CD4+ and CD8+ cells yielded DNA averaging roughly 3.3 ug.

A note on this clonotype: Its antigen remains unknown.

General observations from the study: In CD8+ cells, Simpson's diversity showed no significant difference between patients and controls. Overlap between patients and controls comprised 25 to 30 CD8+ CDR3 sequences.

The study profiled TCR beta VDJ and CDR3 using genomic DNA as template. TCRdb analysed the reads with MiXCR anew, one entry per CDR3 protein. The sample holds roughly 180,000 distinct CDR3 sequences, over 60% seen once. This TCR was sampled from a human donor with severe aplastic anemia or a healthy control (not recorded which). Sequencing used sorted CD4+, CD8+, or CD8+CD57+ T cells (not recorded which) from PBMCs.

The CDR3 sequence is CASTLGGTYNEQFF. The CDR3 coding sequence is TGTGCCAGCACCCTTGGGGGGACTTACAATGAGCAGTTCTTC. The chain combines TRBV7-9 with TRBJ2-1; tentatively, D is TRBD2 (6 bases). V was shortened by 7 bases and J by 4 bases, with 14 bases between the two germline ends. This CDR3 is 14 amino acids long. The germline V gene encodes CDR1 SEHNR and CDR2 FQNEAQ (reference sequence). Full variable domain (rest looked up from reference TRBV7-9 and TRBJ2-1): DTGVSQNPRHKITKRGQNVTFRCDPISEHNRLYWYRQTLGQGPEFLTYFQNEAQLEKSRLLSDRFSAERPKGSFSTLEIQRTEQGDSAMYLCASTLGGTYNEQFFGPGTRLTVL.